This T cell receptor beta chain originates from a study of T cells in localized non-small cell lung cancer. With respect to this clone: Its antigen is unknown.

Assay: immunoSEQ multiplex PCR; the TCRdb copy retains only in-frame clones and omits some. The table includes some 72,000 clones, approximately 85% detected once. The V gene's germline CDR1 is SEHNR and CDR2 FQNEAQ (reference sequence). This CDR3 is 15 amino acids long. The V end was cut by 5 bases, the J end by 5 bases, with 16 bases between. Findings of the study overall: A median of approximately 57 clones ranked among the top 100 in tumor appeared in adjacent lung. In uninvolved adjacent lung, T cell clonality reached its highest value, exceeding tumor.

This specimen consisted of peripheral blood, obtained before any cancer treatment. The chain employs TRBV7-9 and TRBJ1-3, with D tentatively TRBD1 (5 bases). This TCR derives from a man aged 40 to 70 with stage I lung adenocarcinoma. CDR3 region: CASSPTGHQRNTIYF. The DNA for the CDR3 is TGTGCCAGCAGCCCCACCGGACATCAACGAAACACCATATATTTT.